What follows are 18 T cell receptor beta chains derived from one specimen sequenced in a study of blood T cell repertoires in COVID-19. The assay was immunoSEQ multiplex PCR, and TCRdb's table has in-frame clones only and misses some. This sample has approximately 100,000 clones; approximately 86% occur once, and the top ten carry 2% to 3%. Sequenced sample: PBMCs or T cells enriched from blood (not recorded which). These receptors came from a woman in her forties or fifties who had recovered from COVID-19.

The V call is TRBV28, the J call TRBJ2-1, with 7 bases identical to TRBD1. Germline V gene lookup returns CDR1 MDHEN and CDR2 SYDVKM. This CDR3 is built from 15 residues. Trimming took 3 bases from V and 10 from J; bases not matched to a gene: 12. CDR3 sequence reads: CASSLDRMGSVEQFF. CDR3 in DNA: TGTGCCAGCAGTTTGGACAGGATGGGGTCGGTGGAGCAGTTCTTC.

This clone was observed a single time. This chain connects TRBV5-1 to TRBJ2-5; maybe TRBD2 (6 bases). CDR3 size: 14 residues. Trimming left V 3 bases short and J 1 base short, with 10 bases between. The V gene's germline CDR1 is SGHRS and CDR2 YFSETQ. CDR3 nucleotides: TGCGCCAGCAGCTGGCTAGCGCCCCAAGAGACCCAGTACTTC. It translates to CASSWLAPQETQYF.

V gene TRBV7-9 combines with J gene TRBJ2-1, with D unclear. Germline V gives CDR1 SEHNR, CDR2 FQNEAQ (reference sequence). Between the trimmed V and J ends, which lost 5 bases and 0 bases, there was a span of 5 bases. The CDR3 is made up of 13 amino acids. The CDR3, as DNA: TGTGCCAGCAGCGATAGCTCCTACAATGAGCAGTTCTTC. Translation gives CASSDSSYNEQFF.

This chain connects TRBV2 to TRBJ1-1; the D is unclear. CDR1 is SNHLY and CDR2 is FYNNEI in the germline V gene. Trimming shortened V by 7 bases and J by 7 bases, and 10 bases separated the two germline ends. This CDR3 contains 11 residues. CDR3 region: CASNRQVEAFF. The CDR3 DNA reads as TGTGCCAGCAACCGACAAGTTGAAGCTTTCTTT.

This chain joins TRBV28 and TRBJ1-2; D gene ambiguous. Germline V CDR1 and CDR2: MDHEN, SYDVKM. This CDR3 spans 12 amino acids. Trimming cost V 5 bases and J 8 bases, with 12 bases left between them. The CDR3 protein is CASSASGSGYTF. The CDR3 DNA is TGTGCCAGCAGTGCAAGCGGGTCAGGCTACACCTTC.

The V gene is TRBV27, the J gene TRBJ1-3; the D gene is possibly TRBD1 (5 bases). Germline V gives CDR1 MNHEY, CDR2 SMNVEV (reference sequence). The CDR3 consists of 14 residues. V was pared by 5 bases and J by 0 bases, with 8 bases between. DNA for the CDR3: TGTGCCAGCAGTGCGGACATCTCTGGAAACACCATATATTTT. Translation: CASSADISGNTIYF.

The chain couples TRBV18 to TRBJ1-2, with no clear D. Trimming took off 3 bases at V and 2 bases at J, with 7 bases between the two ends. This CDR3 has 13 amino acids. Looked up from germline, CDR1 is KGHSH and CDR2 is LQKENI. CDR3 protein: CASSPAVNYGYTF. The CDR3 nucleotides read TGTGCCAGCTCACCTGCGGTAAACTATGGCTACACCTTC.

The rearrangement joins TRBV7-8 to TRBJ2-7; no clear D gene. V lost 2 bases, J lost 6 bases, and 8 bases lay in between. The CDR3 runs to 12 residues. Germline lookup yields CDR1 SGHVS and CDR2 FQNEAQ. CDR3: CASSLSGGEQYF. For the CDR3, the DNA is TGTGCCAGCAGCTTAAGTGGCGGCGAGCAGTACTTC.

The rearrangement uses TRBV7-3 and TRBJ1-2; D ambiguous. The CDR3 has 14 amino acids. The germline V and J ends were trimmed by 3 bases and 5 bases, with 13 bases remaining between them. CDR1 SGHTA and CDR2 FQGTGA come from the germline V gene. CDR3: CASSFPQDRYGYTF. CDR3 sequence (DNA): TGTGCCAGCAGCTTTCCGCAGGATCGGTATGGCTACACCTTC.

The chain recombines TRBV11-2 with TRBJ2-4; 8 positions agree with TRBD2. Germline assignment: CDR1 SGHAT and CDR2 FQNNGV. The V and J ends lost 5 bases and 4 bases, in that order; junction bases with no gene match: 10. This CDR3 region has 16 residues. In nucleotides, the CDR3 is TGTGCCAGCAGCCTCATTAGCGGGACGCGGAAAAACATTCAGTACTTC. This gives the protein CASSLISGTRKNIQYF. Based on the CDR3 plus reference TRBV11-2 and TRBJ2-4, the full variable domain is EAGVAQSPRYKIIEKRQSVAFWCNPISGHATLYWYQQILGQGPKLLIQFQNNGVVDDSQLPKDRFSAERLKGVDSTLKIQPAKLEDSAVYLCASSLISGTRKNIQYFGAGTRLSVL.

The chain recombines TRBV21-1 with TRBJ2-5; no check of the table's D call, TRBD2, against the DNA was made. TRBV21-1 is classified as a pseudogene. The CDR3 covers 18 residues. The CDR3 protein is CASSKGLAGGPISETQYF. CDR3 coding DNA: TGTGCCAGCAGCAAAGGGCTAGCGGGGGGGCCTATTTCTGAGACCCAGTACTTC.

The gene calls are TRBV4-1 and TRBJ2-3; D gene uncertain. V was pared by 4 bases and J by 1 base, with 6 bases between. CDR3 length: 13 residues. Germline assignment: CDR1 MGHRA and CDR2 YSYEKL. CDR3 region: CASSLTGTDTQYF. CDR3 in DNA: TGCGCCAGCAGCCTTACTGGCACAGATACGCAGTATTTT.

There are a few counts of this clone. CDR3 in amino acids: CASSLMGQGEAFF. CDR3 sequence (DNA): TGTGCCAGCAGCTTAATGGGACAGGGCGAAGCTTTCTTT. V usage is TRBV7-3 and J usage is TRBJ1-1, with TRBD1 matching 9 bases. The CDR3 loop spans 13 amino acids. The V gene's germline CDR1 is SGHTA and CDR2 FQGTGA. V trimming: 1 base; J trimming: 8 bases; junction bases outside the gene matches: 2. The entire variable domain, with the rest obtained from reference TRBV7-3 and TRBJ1-1, is as follows: GAGVSQTPSNKVTEKGKYVELRCDPISGHTALYWYRQSLGQGPEFLIYFQGTGAADDSGLPNDRFFAVRPEGSVSTLKIQRTERGDSAVYLCASSLMGQGEAFFGQGTRLTVV.

The rearrangement links TRBV28 to TRBJ1-6, with 9 bases matching TRBD1. This CDR3 is 20 amino acids long. The ends lost 10 bases at V and 5 bases at J; junction bases unmatched: 24. Germline V gene sequence: CDR1 MDHEN, CDR2 SYDVKM. The CDR3 is CATASLFRDRVSSDNSPLHF. The CDR3 DNA reads as TGTGCCACCGCATCTTTGTTCCGGGACAGGGTTAGTAGCGATAATTCACCCCTCCACTTT.

This chain joins TRBV20-1 and TRBJ2-7; D gene unclear. The germline V gene has CDR1 DFQATT and CDR2 SNEGSKA (reference sequence). This CDR3 contains 13 residues. Trimming pared 3 bases from V and 4 bases from J, leaving 13 bases between. The CDR3 nucleotides are TGCAGTGCTAGTTCGACGGGTGGTTACGAGCAGTACTTC. It encodes CSASSTGGYEQYF.

The chain couples TRBV7-9 to TRBJ2-1; the D is unclear. V gave up 1 base and J gave up 3 bases, with 4 bases separating them. The CDR3 has 13 residues. CDR1 and CDR2 from the germline V gene are SEHNR and FQNEAQ (reference sequence). The CDR3 DNA follows: TGTGCCAGCAGCTTAGTAGACTACAATGAGCAGTTCTTC. Amino acid sequence: CASSLVDYNEQFF.

This clone was recorded once. The V gene is TRBV2, the J gene TRBJ2-3; TRBD2 aligns across 11 bases. This CDR3 has 14 residues. V lost 7 bases to trimming and J lost 3 bases; unmatched junction nucleotides: 3. CDR1 and CDR2 (germline): SNHLY, FYNNEI. The CDR3 DNA sequence: TGTGCCAGCATAGCGGGAGGGCCGACAGATACGCAGTATTTT. Amino acids: CASIAGGPTDTQYF.

This sequence joins TRBV19 and TRBJ1-2; 10 positions agree with TRBD1. The CDR3 extends over 16 amino acids. The V segment lost 0 bases and the J segment 6 bases; nucleotides outside the gene matches: 7. The germline CDR1 and CDR2 sequences are LNHDA and SQIVND (reference sequence). In DNA form, the CDR3 reads TGTGCCAGTAGTATAGACTTAGACAGGGGGCCTAATGGCTACACCTTC. Translating gives CASSIDLDRGPNGYTF.